The 2 T cell receptor beta chains listed next were all sequenced from one sample in a study of blood T cell repertoires in COVID-19. TCRdb's copy holds only in-frame clones and misses some; the assay was immunoSEQ multiplex PCR. The data show 220,000 or so clones, with more than 75% seen just once and 2% to 2.5% held by the top ten. The sample was PBMCs or T cells enriched from blood (not recorded which). Receptor source: a woman aged 45-65 years who had recovered from COVID-19.

The chain uses TRBV12-3 or TRBV12-4 and TRBJ1-2, with D uncertain. Trimming pared 3 bases from V and 2 bases from J, leaving 7 bases between. CDR3 length: 13 amino acids. CDR3 region: CASSFGENYGYTF. CDR3 nucleotide sequence: TGTGCCAGCAGTTTCGGGGAGAACTATGGCTACACCTTC.

The V gene is TRBV6-5, the J gene TRBJ1-2, with 7 bases lining up with TRBD1. Germline loops: CDR1 MNHEY, CDR2 SVGAGI. This CDR3 is 13 amino acids long. V gave up 6 bases and J gave up 8 bases; unmatched junction bases: 9. The CDR3 DNA reads TGTGCCAGCAGGGGAACAGGGGTTGACGGCTACACCTTC. This gives the protein CASRGTGVDGYTF.